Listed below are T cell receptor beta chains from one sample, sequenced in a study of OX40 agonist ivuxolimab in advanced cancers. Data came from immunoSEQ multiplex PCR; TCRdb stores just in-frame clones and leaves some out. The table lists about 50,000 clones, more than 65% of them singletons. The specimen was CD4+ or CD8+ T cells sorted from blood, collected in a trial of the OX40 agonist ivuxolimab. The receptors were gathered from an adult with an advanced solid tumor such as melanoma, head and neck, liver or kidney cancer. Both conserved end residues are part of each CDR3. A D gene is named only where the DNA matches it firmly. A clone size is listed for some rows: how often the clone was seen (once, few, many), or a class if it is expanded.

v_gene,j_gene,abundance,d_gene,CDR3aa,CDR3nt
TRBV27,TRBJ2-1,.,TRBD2,CASRKREGRYNEQFF,TGTGCCAGCAGAAAGCGGGAGGGCCGATACAATGAGCAGTTCTTC
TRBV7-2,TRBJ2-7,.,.,CASSLYAGAAYEQYF,TGTGCCAGCAGCTTATATGCAGGGGCCGCCTACGAGCAGTACTTC
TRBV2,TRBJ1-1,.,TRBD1,CASKAGGLGTEAFF,TGTGCCAGCAAAGCAGGGGGCCTAGGCACTGAAGCTTTCTTT
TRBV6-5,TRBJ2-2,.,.,CASSPEGVGELFF,TGTGCCAGCAGTCCGGAGGGGGTCGGGGAGCTGTTTTTT
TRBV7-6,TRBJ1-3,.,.,CASSLTGNLGGNTIYF,TGTGCCAGCAGCTTAACAGGAAACTTAGGCGGAAACACCATATATTTT
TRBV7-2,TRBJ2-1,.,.,CASSLDGGLYNEQFF,TGTGCCAGCAGCTTAGACGGTGGGCTGTACAATGAGCAGTTCTTC
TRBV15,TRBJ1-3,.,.,CATSRELRGYGNTIYF,TGTGCCACCAGCAGAGAGCTGCGGGGATATGGAAACACCATATATTTT
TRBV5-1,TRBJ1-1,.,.,CASSLADRNTEAFF,TGCGCCAGCAGCTTGGCCGATAGGAACACTGAAGCTTTCTTT
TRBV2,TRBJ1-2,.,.,CASSEGGTLLYGYTF,TGTGCCAGCAGTGAGGGTGGGACATTACTCTATGGCTACACCTTC
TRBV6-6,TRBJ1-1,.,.,CASSYGGSGNTEAFF,TGTGCCAGCAGTTACGGGGGAAGTGGGAACACTGAAGCTTTCTTT
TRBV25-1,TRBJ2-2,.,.,CASTAGGVTGELFF,TGTGCCAGCACGGCCGGGGGAGTCACCGGGGAGCTGTTTTTT
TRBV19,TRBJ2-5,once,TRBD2,CASSTGLEETQYF,TGTGCCAGTAGTACTGGACTAGAAGAGACCCAGTACTTC
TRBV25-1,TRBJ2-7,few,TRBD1,CASSPTGGAWEQYF,TGTGCCAGCAGTCCCACAGGGGGCGCATGGGAGCAGTACTTC
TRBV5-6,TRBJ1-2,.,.,CASSGGTYGYTF,TGTGCCAGCAGCGGCGGGACTTATGGCTACACCTTC
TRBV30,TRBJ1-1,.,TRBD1,CAWSRDRKIMNTEAFF,TGTGCCTGGAGTAGGGACAGAAAAATCATGAACACTGAAGCTTTCTTT
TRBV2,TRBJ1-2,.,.,CASLPRTVGSYGYTF,TGTGCCAGCTTACCAAGGACAGTGGGGAGCTATGGCTACACCTTC
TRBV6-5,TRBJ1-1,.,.,CASSFTNTEAFF,TGTGCCAGCAGTTTCACCAACACTGAAGCTTTCTTT
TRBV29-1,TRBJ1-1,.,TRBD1,CSVSRQGAGVEAFF,TGCAGCGTTTCCCGACAGGGGGCGGGCGTGGAAGCTTTCTTT
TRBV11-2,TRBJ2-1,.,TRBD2,CASSLAGIYNEQFF,TGTGCCAGCAGCCTAGCGGGGATCTACAATGAGCAGTTCTTC
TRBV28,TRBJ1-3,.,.,CASSSSSGNTIYF,TGTGCCAGCAGTTCATCCTCGGGAAACACCATATATTTT
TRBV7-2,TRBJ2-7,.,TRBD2,CASSPAAGGSVYEQYF,TGTGCCAGCAGCCCAGCGGCGGGAGGCAGTGTATACGAGCAGTACTTC
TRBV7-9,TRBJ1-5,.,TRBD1,CASSIWTGGGNQPQHF,TGTGCCAGCAGCATTTGGACAGGGGGCGGCAATCAGCCCCAGCATTTT
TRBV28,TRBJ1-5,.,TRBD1,CASRSTGTGFRPQHF,TGTGCCAGCAGATCCACCGGGACAGGGTTTCGGCCCCAGCATTTT
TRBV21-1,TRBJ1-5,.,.,CASSSTRGGLNQPQHF,TGTGCCAGCAGCTCAACCAGAGGGGGCTTGAATCAGCCCCAGCATTTT
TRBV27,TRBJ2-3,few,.,CASRLLDSTDTQYF,TGTGCCAGCAGATTACTAGACTCCACAGATACGCAGTATTTT
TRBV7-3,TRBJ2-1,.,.,CASSLGNEQFF,TGTGCCAGCAGCCTGGGGAATGAGCAGTTCTTC
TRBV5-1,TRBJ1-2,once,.,CASSSLQGYGYTF,TGCGCCAGCTCCTCGTTACAGGGTTATGGCTACACCTTC
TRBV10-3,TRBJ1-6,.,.,CAISVREVDSPLHF,TGTGCCATCAGTGTCAGGGAGGTGGATTCACCCCTCCACTTT
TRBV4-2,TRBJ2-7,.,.,CASSQDNKIYEQYF,TGTGCCAGCAGCCAAGATAACAAAATCTACGAGCAGTACTTC
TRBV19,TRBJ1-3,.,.,CASRANSGNTIYF,TGTGCCAGTAGGGCGAACTCTGGAAACACCATATATTTT